This T cell receptor (beta chain) was sequenced for a study of tumor-infiltrating lymphocytes in primary liver carcinoma. This clonotype was recorded only once. The CDR3 is 18 amino acids. The germline V gene encodes CDR1 LNHNV and CDR2 YYDKDF (reference sequence). V was clipped by 7 bases and J by 0 bases, with 22 bases between them. Unsorted bulk tissue of about 17-32 mg yielded co-extracted RNA and DNA. A constant-region primer served to make TCR beta cDNA from around 540 ng total RNA. What produced the TCR beta libraries was three nested multiplex PCR rounds using slightly modified ARM-PCR. Use of TRBV1-TRBV30 forward primers with a C-beta reverse primer characterized the first two PCR rounds, which lasted approximately 11 cycles each. Each CDR3 protein gets one entry after TCRdb re-called the multiplex PCR reads with MiXCR. The repertoire holds 48,000 or so distinct CDR3 sequences, about 73% seen once, with about 25% in the top ten.

This sequence was found in a man aged 40-49 years with primary liver carcinoma and hepatitis B virus infection. Material: liver tumor tissue from sampling region 3. Described subset: tumor region T3, left-lateral pole. The chain uses TRBV15 and TRBJ2-1, with D possibly matching TRBD2 (5 bases). CDR3 amino acids: CATTVSGTSGSSYNEQFF. CDR3 nucleotide sequence: TGTGCCACCACGGTCAGCGGAACTTCTGGAAGCTCCTACAATGAGCAGTTCTTC.